This T cell receptor (beta chain) was captured by sequencing in a study of blood T cell repertoires in COVID-19. Study-wide context: Both acute and convalescent COVID-19 samples were obtained from the United States, Italy and Spain.

V lost 6 bases, J lost 5 bases, and 9 bases stayed unmatched. Germline values: CDR1 SNHLY, CDR2 FYNNEI. The CDR3 loop spans 15 amino acids. In the original analysis: Cell counts per sample came from amplifying reference gene primers. TCRdb's table, derived via immunoSEQ multiplex PCR, lists solely in-frame clones and lacks some. The V and J calls and the clone size are those of that table, but D and trimming were determined from the DNA. The sample includes about 260,000 clones, 84% seen only once; the top ten take 1.5% to 1.9%. The sequenced material came from peripheral blood. The clonotype originates from a woman in her 40s who had recovered from COVID-19. The chain joins TRBV2 to TRBJ1-5, with 8 bases aligning to TRBD1. The DNA for the CDR3 is TGTGCCAGCAGCCCGGGACAGGCCGTCTATCAGCCCCAGCATTTT. Translation: CASSPGQAVYQPQHF.